This entry features one TCR beta chain sequence. Its antigen is currently not known. No much larger clone exists at a distance of one base, and base qualities are not known. The CDR3 has 19 amino acids, counting the end cysteine and phenylalanine. Kept here is only the CDR3 DNA, which spans 57 bases and is read in frame from base 1. Via the germline V gene (reference sequence), CDR1 is SGHAT and CDR2 FQDESV. Germline trimming: 3 bases from V, 0 bases from J; junction bases outside gene matches: 10. This sample stems from a study of response to subunit inactivated influenza vaccine (dated by TCRdb to about 2018). Study-level background: The study used deep quantitative T cell receptor repertoire profiling to track responses to a trivalent subunit inactivated influenza vaccine. Overall results and qualifications from the work: According to the authors, only a limited number of new T cells may be recruited by each seasonal influenza vaccination.

The library was built by means of RT-PCR. The reads were generated on an Illumina HiSeq 2500. Starting from the raw public reads, TCRdb applied fastp trimming at Q25, assembled clones with MiXCR and retained in-frame beta chains. All rows with the same CDR3 protein become a single entry with the most common DNA and genes. This sample has some 520,000 distinct CDR3 sequences in its table, and about 17% of those were observed once. The ten largest make up 2.5% to 3.5% of the sample. The sequence came from a man between 45 and 75 years old who received an inactivated influenza vaccine. Donor details come from another sample of the same person, matched by shared clones. The receptor chain draws on TRBV11-1 and TRBJ2-4, and TRBD2 matches 11 of the central bases. Sequencing used CD4+ T cells sorted from PBMCs, obtained approximately 25 months after vaccination. This receptor has the CDR3 CASSFLLAGDNLAKNIQYF. The DNA sequence is as follows: TGTGCCAGCAGCTTTCTACTAGCGGGGGACAACCTAGCCAAAAACATTCAGTACTTC.